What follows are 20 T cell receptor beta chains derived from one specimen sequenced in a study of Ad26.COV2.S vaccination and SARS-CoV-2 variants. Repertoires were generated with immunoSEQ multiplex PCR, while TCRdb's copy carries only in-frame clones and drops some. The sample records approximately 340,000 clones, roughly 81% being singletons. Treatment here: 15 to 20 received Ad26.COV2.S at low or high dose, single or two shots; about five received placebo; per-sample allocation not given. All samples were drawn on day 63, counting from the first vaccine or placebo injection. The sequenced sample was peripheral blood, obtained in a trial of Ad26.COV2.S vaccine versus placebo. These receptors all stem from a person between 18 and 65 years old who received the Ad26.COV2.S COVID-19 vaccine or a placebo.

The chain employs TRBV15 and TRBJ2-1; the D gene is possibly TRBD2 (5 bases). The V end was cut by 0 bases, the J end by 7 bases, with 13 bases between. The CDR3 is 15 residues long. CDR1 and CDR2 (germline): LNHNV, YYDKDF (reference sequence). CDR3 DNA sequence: TGTGCCACCAGCAGAGATCCGAGACTAACGAATGAGCAGTTCTTC. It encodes CATSRDPRLTNEQFF.

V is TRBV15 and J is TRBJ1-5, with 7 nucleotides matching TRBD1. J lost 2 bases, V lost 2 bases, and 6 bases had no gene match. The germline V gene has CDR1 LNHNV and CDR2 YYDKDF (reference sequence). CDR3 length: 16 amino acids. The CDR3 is CATSRSRTGGNQPQHF. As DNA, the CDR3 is TGTGCCACCAGCAGAAGCCGAACAGGGGGCAATCAGCCCCAGCATTTT.

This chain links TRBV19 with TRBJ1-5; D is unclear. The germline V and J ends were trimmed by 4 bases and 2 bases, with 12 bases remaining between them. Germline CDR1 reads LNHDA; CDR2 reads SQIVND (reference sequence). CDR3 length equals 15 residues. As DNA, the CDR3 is TGTGCCAGTAGTACGCGACCGAGGGGCAATCAGCCCCAGCATTTT. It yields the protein CASSTRPRGNQPQHF.

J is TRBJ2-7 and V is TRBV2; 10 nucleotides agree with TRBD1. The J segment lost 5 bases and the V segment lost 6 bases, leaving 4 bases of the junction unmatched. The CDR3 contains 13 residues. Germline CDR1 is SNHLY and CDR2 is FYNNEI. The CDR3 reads CASRRQGADEQYF. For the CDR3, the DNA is TGTGCCAGCAGAAGACAGGGGGCGGACGAGCAGTACTTC. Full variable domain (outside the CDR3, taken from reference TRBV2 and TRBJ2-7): EPEVTQTPSHQVTQMGQEVILRCVPISNHLYFYWYRQILGQKVEFLVSFYNNEISEKSEIFDDQFSVERPDGSNFTLKIRSTKLEDSAMYFCASRRQGADEQYFGPGTRLTVT.

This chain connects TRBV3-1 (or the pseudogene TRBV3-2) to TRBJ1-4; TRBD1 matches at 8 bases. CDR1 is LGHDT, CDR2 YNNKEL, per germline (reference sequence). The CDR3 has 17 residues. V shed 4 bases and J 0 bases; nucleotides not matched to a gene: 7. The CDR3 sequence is CASSLWDRLATNEKLFF. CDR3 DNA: TGTGCCAGCAGCCTATGGGACAGGCTAGCAACTAATGAAAAACTGTTTTTT.

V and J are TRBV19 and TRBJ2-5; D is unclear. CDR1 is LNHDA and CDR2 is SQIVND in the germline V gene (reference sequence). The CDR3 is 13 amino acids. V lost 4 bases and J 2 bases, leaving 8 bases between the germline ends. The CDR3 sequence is CASSRAEQETQYF. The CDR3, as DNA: TGTGCCAGTAGTAGGGCAGAACAAGAGACCCAGTACTTC.

The chain's CDR3 is CASSGGGAVEKLFF. The CDR3 nucleotides read TGTGCCAGCAGTGGAGGCGGGGCGGTTGAAAAACTGTTTTTT. The gene calls are TRBV28 and TRBJ1-4, with a possible D match to TRBD1 (5 bases). The CDR3 loop spans 14 amino acids. CDR1 MDHEN and CDR2 SYDVKM come from the germline V gene. V was cut by 5 bases and J by 7 bases, with 14 bases left in between.

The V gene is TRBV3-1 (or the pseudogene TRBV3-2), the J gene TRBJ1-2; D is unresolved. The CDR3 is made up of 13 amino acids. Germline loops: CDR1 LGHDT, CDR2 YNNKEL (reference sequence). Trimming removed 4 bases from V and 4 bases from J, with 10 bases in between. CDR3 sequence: CASSPGRTYGYTF. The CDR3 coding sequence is TGTGCCAGCAGCCCTGGACGGACCTATGGCTACACCTTC.

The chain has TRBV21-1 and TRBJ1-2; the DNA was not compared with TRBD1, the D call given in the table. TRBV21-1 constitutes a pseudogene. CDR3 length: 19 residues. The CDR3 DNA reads TGTGCCAGCAGTTCCCCCGAGAGCCGATCAGGCAACACCCTCTATGGCTACACCTTC. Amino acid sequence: CASSSPESRSGNTLYGYTF.

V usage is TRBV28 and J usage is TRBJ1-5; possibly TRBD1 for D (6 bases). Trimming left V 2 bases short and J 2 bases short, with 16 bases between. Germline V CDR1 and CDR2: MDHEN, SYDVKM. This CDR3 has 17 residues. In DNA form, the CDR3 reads TGTGCCAGCAGTTTAGCGAGTGGGGGCTTTGGCAATCAGCCCCAGCATTTT. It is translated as CASSLASGGFGNQPQHF.

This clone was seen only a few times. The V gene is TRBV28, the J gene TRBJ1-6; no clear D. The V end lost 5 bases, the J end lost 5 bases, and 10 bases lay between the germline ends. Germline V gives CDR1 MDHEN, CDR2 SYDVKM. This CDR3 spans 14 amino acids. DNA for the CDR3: TGTGCCAGCAGTCTTCACAGCGATAATTCACCCCTCCACTTT. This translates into CASSLHSDNSPLHF.

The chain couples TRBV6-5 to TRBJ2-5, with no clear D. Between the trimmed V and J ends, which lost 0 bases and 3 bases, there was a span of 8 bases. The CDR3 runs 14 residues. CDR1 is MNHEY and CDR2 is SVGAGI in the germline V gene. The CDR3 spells CASSYSSGEETQYF. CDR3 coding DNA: TGTGCCAGCAGTTACTCGAGTGGGGAAGAGACCCAGTACTTC.

The CDR3 loop reads CASSPIRSGSFMQETQYF. In DNA form, the CDR3 reads TGTGCCAGCAGTCCAATTCGTAGCGGGAGCTTTATGCAAGAGACCCAGTACTTC. The chain uses TRBV27 and TRBJ2-5; 9 positions agree with TRBD2. The CDR3 consists of 18 residues. Looked up from germline, CDR1 is MNHEY and CDR2 is SMNVEV (reference sequence). J gave up 2 bases and V 5 bases, and 15 bases lay outside the gene matches.

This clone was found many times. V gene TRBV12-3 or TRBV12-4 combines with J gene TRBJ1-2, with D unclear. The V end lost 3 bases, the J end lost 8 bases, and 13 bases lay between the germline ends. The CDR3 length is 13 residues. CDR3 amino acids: CASSFGELGGYTF. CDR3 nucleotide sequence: TGTGCCAGCAGTTTTGGGGAATTGGGCGGCTACACCTTC.

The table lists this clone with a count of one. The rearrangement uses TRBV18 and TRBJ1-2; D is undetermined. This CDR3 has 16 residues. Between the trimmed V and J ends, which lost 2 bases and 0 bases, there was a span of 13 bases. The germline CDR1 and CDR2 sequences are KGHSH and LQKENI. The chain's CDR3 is CASSPYLPLANYGYTF. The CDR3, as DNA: TGTGCCAGCTCACCATATCTACCTTTAGCTAACTATGGCTACACCTTC.

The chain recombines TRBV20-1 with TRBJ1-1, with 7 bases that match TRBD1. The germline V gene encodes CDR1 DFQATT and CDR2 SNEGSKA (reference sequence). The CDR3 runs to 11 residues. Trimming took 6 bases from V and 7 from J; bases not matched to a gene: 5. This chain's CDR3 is CSASSGGEAFF. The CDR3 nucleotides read TGCAGTGCGTCATCAGGGGGTGAAGCTTTCTTT.

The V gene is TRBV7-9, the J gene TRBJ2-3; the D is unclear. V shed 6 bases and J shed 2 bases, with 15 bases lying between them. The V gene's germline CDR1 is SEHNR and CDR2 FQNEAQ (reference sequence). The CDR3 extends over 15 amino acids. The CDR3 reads CASRSGHIDTDTQYF. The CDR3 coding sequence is TGTGCCAGCAGATCCGGCCATATTGACACAGATACGCAGTATTTT.

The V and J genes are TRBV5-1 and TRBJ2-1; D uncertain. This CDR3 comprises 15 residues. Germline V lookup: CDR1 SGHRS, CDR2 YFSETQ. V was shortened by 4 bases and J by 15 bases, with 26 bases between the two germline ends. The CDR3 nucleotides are TGCGCCAGCAGCCGGGCAGAGTCTCAGCCCACAGCATGGTTCTTC. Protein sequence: CASSRAESQPTAWFF.

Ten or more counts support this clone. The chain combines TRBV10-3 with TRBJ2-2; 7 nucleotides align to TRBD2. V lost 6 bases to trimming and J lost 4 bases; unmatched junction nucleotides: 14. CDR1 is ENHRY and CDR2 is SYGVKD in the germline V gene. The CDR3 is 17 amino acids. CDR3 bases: TGTGCCATCAGAATGCTTAGGTCCGGGGGGAGCACCGGGGAGCTGTTTTTT. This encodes CAIRMLRSGGSTGELFF.

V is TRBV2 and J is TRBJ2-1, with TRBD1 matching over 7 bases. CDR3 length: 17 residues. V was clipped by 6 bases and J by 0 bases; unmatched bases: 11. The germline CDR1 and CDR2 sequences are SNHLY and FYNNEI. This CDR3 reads CASRETPGGYSYNEQFF. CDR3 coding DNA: TGTGCCAGCAGGGAAACTCCAGGGGGTTACTCCTACAATGAGCAGTTCTTC.